This TCR beta chain was documented in a study of T cell repertoires in cytomegalovirus infection. Study-level information: Epitope selection comprised recently identified HLA-C-restricted CMV epitopes and well-studied HLA-B-restricted CMV epitopes. Based on public TCR beta signatures, there were indications of CMV infection and of a matching HLA type. Study-level points and caveats: Adding up the frequency of public TCR beta families identified people who carried CMV plus the relevant HLA. CMV-specific HLA-C-restricted TCR beta clonotypes dominated the ex vivo response.

TCRdb reanalysed the reads using MiXCR and keeps one entry per CDR3 protein. This table has some 920,000 distinct CDR3 sequences, roughly 31% appearing once. As for this clonotype: Its antigen is unknown.

The CDR3 length is 15 residues. Trimming shortened V by 3 bases and J by 0 bases, and 12 bases separated the two germline ends. CDR1 and CDR2 from the germline V gene are MDHEN and SYDVKM. The genes are TRBV28 and TRBJ2-7, with a weak D call TRBD1 (6 bases). This receptor was identified in a human donor in good health (CMV status not recorded). Some clones in this sample may be carry-over from other donors' samples. The sequenced sample was cultured CD8+ T cells from PBMCs, obtained from culture after CMV antigen stimulation. The DNA of the CDR3 is TGTGCCAGCAGTTTCCGCGGACAGTACTCCTACGAGCAGTACGTC. As protein: CASSFRGQYSYEQYV.